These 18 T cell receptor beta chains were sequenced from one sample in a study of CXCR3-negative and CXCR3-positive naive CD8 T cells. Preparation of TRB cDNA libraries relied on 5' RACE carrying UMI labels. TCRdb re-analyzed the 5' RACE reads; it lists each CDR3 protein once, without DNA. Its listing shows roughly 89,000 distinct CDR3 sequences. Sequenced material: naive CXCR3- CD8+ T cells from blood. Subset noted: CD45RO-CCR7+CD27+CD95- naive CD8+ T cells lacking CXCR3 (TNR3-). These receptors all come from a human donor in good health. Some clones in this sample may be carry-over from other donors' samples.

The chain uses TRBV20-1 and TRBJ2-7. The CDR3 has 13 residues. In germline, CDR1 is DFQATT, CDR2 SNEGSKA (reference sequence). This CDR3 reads CSATDRRQVEQYF.

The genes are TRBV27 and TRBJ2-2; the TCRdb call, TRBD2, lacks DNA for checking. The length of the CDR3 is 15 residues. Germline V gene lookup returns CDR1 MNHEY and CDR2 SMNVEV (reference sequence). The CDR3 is CASSLPASNTGELFF.

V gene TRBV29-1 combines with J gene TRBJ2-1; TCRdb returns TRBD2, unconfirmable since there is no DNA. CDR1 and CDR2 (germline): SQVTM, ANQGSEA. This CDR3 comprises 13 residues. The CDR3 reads CSATPGLADEQFF.

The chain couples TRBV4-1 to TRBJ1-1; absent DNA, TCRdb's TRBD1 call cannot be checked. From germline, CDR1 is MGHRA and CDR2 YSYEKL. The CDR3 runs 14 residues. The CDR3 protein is CASSQGQGKAEAFF.

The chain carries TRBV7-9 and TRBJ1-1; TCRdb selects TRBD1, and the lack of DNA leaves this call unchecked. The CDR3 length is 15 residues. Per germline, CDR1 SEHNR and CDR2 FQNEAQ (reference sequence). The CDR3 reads CASGFDTAGGTEAFF. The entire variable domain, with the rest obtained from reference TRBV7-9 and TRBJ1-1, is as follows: DTGVSQNPRHKITKRGQNVTFRCDPISEHNRLYWYRQTLGQGPEFLTYFQNEAQLEKSRLLSDRFSAERPKGSFSTLEIQRTEQGDSAMYLCASGFDTAGGTEAFFGQGTRLTVV.

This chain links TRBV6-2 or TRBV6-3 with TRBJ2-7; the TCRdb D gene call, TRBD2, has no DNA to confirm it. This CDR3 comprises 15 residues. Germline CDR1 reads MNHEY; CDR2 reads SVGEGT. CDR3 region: CASSSQLAGAYEQYF.

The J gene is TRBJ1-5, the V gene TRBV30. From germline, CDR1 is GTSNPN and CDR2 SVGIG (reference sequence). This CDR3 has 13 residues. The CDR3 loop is CAWSVEGNQPQHF.

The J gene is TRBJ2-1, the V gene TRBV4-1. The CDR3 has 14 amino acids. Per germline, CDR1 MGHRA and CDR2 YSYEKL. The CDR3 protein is CASSQVGTYNEQFF.

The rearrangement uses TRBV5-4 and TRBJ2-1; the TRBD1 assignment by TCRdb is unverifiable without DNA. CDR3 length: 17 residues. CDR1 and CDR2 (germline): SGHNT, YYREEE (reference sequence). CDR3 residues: CASKSLAQGAAYNEQFF. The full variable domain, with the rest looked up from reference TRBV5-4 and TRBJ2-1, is ETGVTQSPTHLIKTRGQQVTLRCSSQSGHNTVSWYQQALGQGPQFIFQYYREEENGRGNFPPRFSGLQFPNYSSELNVNALELDDSALYLCASKSLAQGAAYNEQFFGPGTRLTVL.

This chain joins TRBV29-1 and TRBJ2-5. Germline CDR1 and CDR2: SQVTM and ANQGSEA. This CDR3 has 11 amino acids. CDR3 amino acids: CSAVVAETQYF.

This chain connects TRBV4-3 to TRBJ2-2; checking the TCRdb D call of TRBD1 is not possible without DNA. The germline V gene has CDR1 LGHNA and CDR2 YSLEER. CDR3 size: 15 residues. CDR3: CASSQEEGASGELFF.

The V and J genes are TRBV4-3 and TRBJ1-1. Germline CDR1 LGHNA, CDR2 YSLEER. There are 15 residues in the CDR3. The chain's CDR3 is CASSQDTGLNTEAFF.

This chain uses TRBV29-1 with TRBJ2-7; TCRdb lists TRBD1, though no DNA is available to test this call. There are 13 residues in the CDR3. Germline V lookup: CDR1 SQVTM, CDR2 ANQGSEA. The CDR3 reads CSVSRTDTYEQYF.

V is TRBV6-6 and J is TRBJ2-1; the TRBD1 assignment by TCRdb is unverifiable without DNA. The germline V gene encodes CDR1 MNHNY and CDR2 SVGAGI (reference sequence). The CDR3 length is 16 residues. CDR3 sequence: CASRTQGTGILNEQFF.

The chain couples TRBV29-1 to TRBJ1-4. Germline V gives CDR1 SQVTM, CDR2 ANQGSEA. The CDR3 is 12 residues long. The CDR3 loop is CSVAVRSEKLFF.

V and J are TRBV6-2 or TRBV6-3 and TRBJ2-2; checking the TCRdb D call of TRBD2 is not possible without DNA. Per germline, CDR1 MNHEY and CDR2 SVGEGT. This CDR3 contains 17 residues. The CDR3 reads CASSYPSRWEDTGELFF.

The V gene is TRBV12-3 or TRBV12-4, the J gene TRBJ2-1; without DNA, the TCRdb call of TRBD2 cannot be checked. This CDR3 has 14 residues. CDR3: CASTDLGWEAEQFF.

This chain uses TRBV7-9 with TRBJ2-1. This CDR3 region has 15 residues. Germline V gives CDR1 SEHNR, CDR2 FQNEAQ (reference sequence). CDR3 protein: CASSPTDSSYNEQFF.